This TCR beta chain was recorded in a study of Graves' ophthalmopathy and Graves' hyperthyroidism. Study-wide points: Using a 13-signature model, the authors split ophthalmopathy from stable hyperthyroidism, with roughly 90% sensitivity and 81.08% specificity. Ophthalmopathy progression was predicted with approximately 68% sensitivity and roughly 74% specificity.

Trimming removed 4 bases at V and 3 bases at J, with 16 bases between. Germline V gene sequence: CDR1 LGHDT, CDR2 YNNKEL (reference sequence). The CDR3 has 15 amino acids. Additional autoimmune diseases, uncontrolled infections, pregnancy or lactation disqualified patients. PBMCs came from roughly 10 ml of fresh peripheral blood. CDR3 regions of TCR beta were amplified from RNA transcripts. RT-PCR with HTBI primers came first, then second-round multiplex PCR. TCRdb processed the multiplex PCR reads anew with MiXCR; each CDR3 protein has one entry. The sample includes hundreds of thousands of distinct CDR3 sequences, around 50% of them seen just once. On this clonotype itself: Its specificity is not known.

The sample taken for sequencing was peripheral blood. This clonotype originated in an adult man with Graves' ophthalmopathy. The rearrangement joins TRBV3-1 to TRBJ2-7; D may match TRBD1 or TRBD2 (5 bases each). Here the CDR3 DNA reads TGTGCCAGCAGCCTGCGGGTAGTGGGACGCTACGAGCAGTACTTC. It encodes CASSLRVVGRYEQYF.